These 29 T cell receptor beta chains were all obtained from the same sample, sequenced in a study of blood T cell repertoires in COVID-19. The method was immunoSEQ multiplex PCR; TCRdb's version includes in-frame clones alone and lacks a portion of them. The top ten clones hold about 12% of a sample with fewer than 450,000 clones, about 87% of them seen once. Material for sequencing was peripheral blood. The receptors come from a woman aged 50 to 65 with COVID-19, enrolled during active disease.

V and J are TRBV6-5 and TRBJ2-3, with D maybe TRBD2 (7 bases). The germline gives CDR1 MNHEY, CDR2 SVGAGI. The CDR3 consists of 14 residues. V lost 6 bases, J lost 4 bases, and 14 bases lay in between. The CDR3 sequence is CASRSVGGPDTQYF. CDR3 bases: TGTGCCAGCAGGTCAGTGGGGGGGCCAGATACGCAGTATTTT.

The chain joins TRBV2 to TRBJ1-2, with 10 nucleotides matching TRBD1. The V gene end was trimmed by 6 bases and the J gene end by 6 bases; junction bases not matched to a gene: 10. Germline V lookup: CDR1 SNHLY, CDR2 FYNNEI. The CDR3 is 15 amino acids. Here the CDR3 reads CASRYSTGGRDGYTF. The CDR3 DNA is TGTGCCAGCAGGTACTCGACAGGGGGCAGGGATGGCTACACCTTC.

J is TRBJ1-2 and V is TRBV28; unclear D gene. Germline lookup yields CDR1 MDHEN and CDR2 SYDVKM. The CDR3 runs to 12 residues. Trimming left V 5 bases short and J 4 bases short, with 8 bases between. Written as DNA, the CDR3 is TGTGCCAGCAGTGTTCCTCTCTATGGCTACACCTTC. Protein product: CASSVPLYGYTF.

This clone was counted once. The J gene is TRBJ2-3, the V gene TRBV3-1 (or the pseudogene TRBV3-2); 8 positions agree with TRBD2. The CDR3 is 15 residues long. Trimming cost V 4 bases and J 5 bases; bases outside gene matches: 8. Germline-derived CDR1 and CDR2 are LGHDT and YNNKEL (reference sequence). The CDR3 spells CASSPPGLVLDTQYF. CDR3 DNA sequence: TGTGCCAGCAGCCCACCGGGACTAGTTTTAGATACGCAGTATTTT.

This chain links TRBV12-3 or TRBV12-4 with TRBJ1-1; D is uncertain. V was cut by 5 bases and J by 3 bases, with 10 bases left in between. This CDR3 region has 13 residues. In DNA form, the CDR3 reads TGTGCCAGCAGTCCCCAGAGGGACACTGAAGCTTTCTTT. Amino acids: CASSPQRDTEAFF.

The chain links TRBV7-2 to TRBJ2-4; 7 nucleotides align to TRBD1. The ends lost 5 bases at V and 1 base at J; junction bases unmatched: 5. Looked up from germline, CDR1 is SGHTA and CDR2 is FQGNSA. CDR3 length equals 15 residues. CDR3 in DNA: TGTGCCAGCAGCCCCCAACAGGGGGCCAAAAACATTCAGTACTTC. Translated, it gives CASSPQQGAKNIQYF.

The chain couples TRBV10-3 to TRBJ1-1; the D gene is possibly TRBD1 (5 bases). CDR1 and CDR2 from the germline V gene are ENHRY and SYGVKD. This CDR3 spans 14 amino acids. V lost 10 bases, J lost 3 bases, and 18 bases lay in between. The CDR3 sequence is CATGSVRTDTEAFF. CDR3 nucleotide sequence: TGTGCCACAGGGTCCGTACGTACGGACACTGAAGCTTTCTTT.

The chain links TRBV19 to TRBJ1-1; D gene uncertain. Trimming pared 4 bases from V and 4 bases from J, leaving 10 bases between. The CDR3 contains 13 residues. CDR1 is LNHDA, CDR2 SQIVND, per germline (reference sequence). CDR3 sequence: CASSTPTGTEAFF. CDR3 DNA: TGTGCCAGTAGTACTCCGACGGGCACTGAAGCTTTCTTT. Based on the CDR3 plus reference TRBV19 and TRBJ1-1, the full variable domain is DGGITQSPKYLFRKEGQNVTLSCEQNLNHDAMYWYRQDPGQGLRLIYYSQIVNDFQKGDIAEGYSVSREKKESFPLTVTSAQKNPTAFYLCASSTPTGTEAFFGQGTRLTVV.

The rearrangement joins TRBV5-1 to TRBJ1-4, with D perhaps matching TRBD1 (6 bases). V gave up 0 bases and J gave up 4 bases, with 16 bases separating them. CDR1 is SGHRS, CDR2 YFSETQ, per germline. The CDR3 has 17 residues. CDR3 region: CASSLANTGGLNEKLFF. The CDR3, as DNA: TGCGCCAGCAGCTTGGCCAACACGGGGGGCCTTAATGAAAAACTGTTTTTT.

This clone was detected a few times. The chain couples TRBV6-1 to TRBJ2-1; 9 bases map to TRBD2. This CDR3 is built from 15 residues. CDR1 is MNHNS and CDR2 is SASEGT in the germline V gene. This chain's CDR3 is CATLAGGQGYNEQFF. In nucleotides, the CDR3 is TGTGCGACGTTGGCGGGGGGGCAGGGCTACAATGAGCAGTTCTTC.

J is TRBJ1-2 and V is TRBV30; 10 bases map to TRBD1. The CDR3 length is 15 residues. The germline V gene encodes CDR1 GTSNPN and CDR2 SVGIG (reference sequence). J was trimmed by 7 bases and V by 0 bases; bases with no gene match: 8. CDR3 nucleotide sequence: TGTGCCTGGAGTGTATGGGACAGGGGACCTTCTGGCTACACCTTC. Its translation is CAWSVWDRGPSGYTF.

This rearrangement joins TRBV5-6 to TRBJ2-7, with a possible D match to TRBD1 (6 bases). Deletions cut 3 bases from V and 5 bases from J, with 18 bases between. The V gene's germline CDR1 is SGHDT and CDR2 YYEEEE. The CDR3 sequence is 15 residues long. CDR3 DNA sequence: TGTGCCAGCAGCTCCCCCGTTTTACAGGGTGACGAGCAGTACTTC. It is translated as CASSSPVLQGDEQYF.

The J gene is TRBJ1-5, the V gene TRBV27; TRBD1 matches 8 bases. V dropped 6 bases and J dropped 6; count of bases not matched to a gene: 7. CDR1 and CDR2 from the germline V gene are MNHEY and SMNVEV (reference sequence). The CDR3 runs 14 residues. The CDR3 is CASSLTGVGQPQHF. The CDR3 nucleotides are TGTGCCAGCAGCTTGACAGGGGTGGGTCAGCCCCAGCATTTT.

The CDR3 here is CASRTHVRGNQPQHF. CDR3 nucleotide sequence: TGTGCCAGTAGAACACACGTAAGGGGAAATCAGCCCCAGCATTTT. The genes are TRBV19 and TRBJ1-5, with D perhaps matching TRBD1 (5 bases). The CDR3 contains 15 residues. Germline loops: CDR1 LNHDA, CDR2 SQIVND (reference sequence). The V end lost 6 bases, the J end lost 4 bases, and 16 bases lay between the germline ends.

This rearrangement joins TRBV5-1 to TRBJ1-4; D is unclear. The CDR3 runs to 13 residues. Trimming left V 2 bases short and J 5 bases short, with 7 bases between. Germline assignment: CDR1 SGHRS and CDR2 YFSETQ. CDR3 loop: CASSFTGNEKLFF. The CDR3 nucleotides read TGCGCCAGCAGCTTCACCGGGAATGAAAAACTGTTTTTT.

The chain has TRBV5-4 and TRBJ1-2, with a weak D call TRBD1 (6 bases). Trimming shortened V by 7 bases and J by 2 bases, and 18 bases separated the two germline ends. The CDR3 totals 15 residues. Germline lookup yields CDR1 SGHNT and CDR2 YYREEE (reference sequence). This chain's CDR3 is CASGSNREKNYGYTF. CDR3 DNA sequence: TGTGCCAGCGGAAGCAACAGGGAAAAGAACTATGGCTACACCTTC. The whole variable domain, filled in from reference TRBV5-4 and TRBJ1-2, reads ETGVTQSPTHLIKTRGQQVTLRCSSQSGHNTVSWYQQALGQGPQFIFQYYREEENGRGNFPPRFSGLQFPNYSSELNVNALELDDSALYLCASGSNREKNYGYTFGSGTRLTVV.

The chain joins TRBV10-1 to TRBJ2-1; D not resolved. The CDR3 has 16 amino acids. V gave up 6 bases and J gave up 4 bases, with 19 bases separating them. CDR1 and CDR2 from the germline V gene are WNHNN and SYGVQD (reference sequence). The CDR3 region is CASSPTGPTTYNEQFF. The DNA for the CDR3 is TGCGCCAGCAGCCCAACGGGTCCTACCACTTACAATGAGCAGTTCTTC.

CDR3 bases: TGTGCCAGCAGCTTACAGTGGACAGCTAATTCACCCCTCCACTTT. Translating it yields CASSLQWTANSPLHF. The V call is TRBV7-2, the J call TRBJ1-6, with a tentative D call TRBD1 (6 bases). Germline CDR1 SGHTA, CDR2 FQGNSA. The ends were cut back, 2 bases at V and 6 bases at J, with 11 bases in the middle. The CDR3 extends over 15 amino acids.

The genes are TRBV28 and TRBJ1-5; D is uncertain. The V gene's germline CDR1 is MDHEN and CDR2 SYDVKM. The germline V and J ends were trimmed by 2 bases and 0 bases, with 11 bases remaining between them. This CDR3 spans 16 amino acids. As DNA, the CDR3 is TGTGCCAGCAGTTTAAGACGGAGCTATAGCAATCAGCCCCAGCATTTT. Translation gives CASSLRRSYSNQPQHF.

The V gene is TRBV27, the J gene TRBJ2-7, with D possibly being TRBD1 (6 bases). The germline V gene encodes CDR1 MNHEY and CDR2 SMNVEV (reference sequence). Trimming pared 8 bases from V and 5 bases from J, leaving 13 bases between. This CDR3 has 12 amino acids. CDR3 DNA sequence: TGTGCCAGCTCCAGGGGAACGCACGAGCAGTACTTC. Its protein is CASSRGTHEQYF.

The chain is built from TRBV6-5 and TRBJ1-2; tentative D call: TRBD1 (6 bases). Germline V gene sequence: CDR1 MNHEY, CDR2 SVGAGI. This CDR3 region has 13 residues. The germline V and J ends were trimmed by 6 bases and 4 bases, with 12 bases remaining between them. The CDR3 DNA is TGTGCCAGCAGGCAACAGGGATCCTATGGCTACACCTTC. Translated: CASRQQGSYGYTF.

The V gene is TRBV11-2, the J gene TRBJ1-1, with a tentative D call TRBD1 (6 bases). V was clipped by 5 bases and J by 6 bases, with 19 bases between them. From germline, CDR1 is SGHAT and CDR2 FQNNGV. The CDR3 has 15 amino acids. CDR3: CASSPNRVSRAEAFF. Here the CDR3 DNA reads TGTGCCAGCAGCCCAAACAGGGTGAGCAGGGCTGAAGCTTTCTTT.

The rearrangement uses TRBV20-1 and TRBJ1-3; 9 nucleotides agree with TRBD1. This CDR3 is 14 amino acids long. Trimming cost V 3 bases and J 7 bases; bases outside gene matches: 7. The V gene's germline CDR1 is DFQATT and CDR2 SNEGSKA (reference sequence). The CDR3 here is CSASYRGPSNTIYF. CDR3 in DNA: TGCAGTGCTAGTTACAGGGGGCCTTCGAACACCATATATTTT.

This clone was seen a single time. This CDR3 reads CACLTGELFF. The CDR3 DNA reads TGTGCCTGCCTCACCGGGGAGCTGTTTTTT. V usage is TRBV30 and J usage is TRBJ2-2; no clear D gene. The CDR3 is 10 amino acids. The germline V gene encodes CDR1 GTSNPN and CDR2 SVGIG (reference sequence). V shed 6 bases and J shed 4 bases, with 3 bases lying between them. Full variable domain (rest looked up from reference TRBV30 and TRBJ2-2): SQTIHQWPATLVQPVGSPLSLECTVEGTSNPNLYWYRQAAGRGLQLLFYSVGIGQISSEVPQNLSASRPQDRQFILSSKKLLLSDSGFYLCACLTGELFFGEGSRLTVL.

The chain links TRBV9 to TRBJ1-2; 10 bases align to TRBD1. Per germline, CDR1 SGDLS and CDR2 YYNGEE. The V and J ends lost 7 bases and 4 bases, in that order; junction bases with no gene match: 10. This CDR3 contains 15 residues. This CDR3 reads CASARGGTGVYGYTF. The CDR3 DNA sequence: TGTGCCAGCGCTCGTGGGGGGACAGGGGTCTATGGCTACACCTTC.

This clone was seen only a few times. The chain has TRBV10-3 and TRBJ1-1; unclear D gene. Trimming took 3 bases from V and 7 from J, leaving 12 bases between them. The CDR3 runs 13 residues. From germline, CDR1 is ENHRY and CDR2 SYGVKD. The CDR3 nucleotides are TGTGCCATCAGTGAAGGAGAAGAGGATGAAGCTTTCTTT. Translation gives CAISEGEEDEAFF.

CDR3 sequence: CASSLDMGAHQPQHF. The CDR3 DNA follows: TGTGCCAGCAGCCTCGACATGGGGGCCCATCAGCCCCAGCATTTT. This chain joins TRBV7-2 and TRBJ1-5; a possible D gene is TRBD1 (6 bases). Germline CDR1 reads SGHTA; CDR2 reads FQGNSA. V lost 5 bases and J lost 5, with 16 bases in between. The CDR3 length is 15 residues.

As concerns this clone: This same CDR3 is encoded by further DNA sequences in the sample. The J gene is TRBJ2-1, the V gene TRBV6-5; maybe TRBD2 (6 bases). The CDR3 totals 12 residues. CDR1 and CDR2 (germline): MNHEY, SVGAGI. Trimming left V 8 bases short and J 8 bases short, with 13 bases between. The DNA for the CDR3 is TGTGCCAGCTCCCGTACGGGGGATGAGCAGTTCTTC. Encoded protein: CASSRTGDEQFF.

The V call is TRBV6-5, the J call TRBJ2-1, with D perhaps TRBD2 (6 bases). The CDR3 is 15 amino acids. Germline assignment: CDR1 MNHEY and CDR2 SVGAGI. V was clipped by 8 bases and J by 0 bases, with 14 bases between them. This CDR3 reads CASGSPSDSYNEQFF. In DNA form, the CDR3 reads TGTGCCAGCGGAAGCCCTAGCGACTCCTACAATGAGCAGTTCTTC.